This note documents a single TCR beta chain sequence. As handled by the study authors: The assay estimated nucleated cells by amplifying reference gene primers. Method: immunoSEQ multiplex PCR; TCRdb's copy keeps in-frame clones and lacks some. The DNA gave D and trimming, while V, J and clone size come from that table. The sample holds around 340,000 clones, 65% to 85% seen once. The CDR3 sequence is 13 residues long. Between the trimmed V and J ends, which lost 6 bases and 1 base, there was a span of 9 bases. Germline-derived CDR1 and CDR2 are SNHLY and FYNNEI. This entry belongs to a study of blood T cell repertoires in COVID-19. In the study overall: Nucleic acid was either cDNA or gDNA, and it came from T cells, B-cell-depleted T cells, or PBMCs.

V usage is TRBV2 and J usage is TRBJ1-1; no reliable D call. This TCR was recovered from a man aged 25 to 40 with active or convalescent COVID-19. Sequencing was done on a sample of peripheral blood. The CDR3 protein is CASSTTGNTEAFF. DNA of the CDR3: TGTGCCAGCAGCACGACGGGGAACACTGAAGCTTTCTTT.